This T cell receptor (beta chain) is from a study of T cell responses to AZD1222 COVID-19 vaccine. This CDR3 is built from 13 residues. The germline CDR1 and CDR2 sequences are MNHEY and SMNVEV (reference sequence). V lost 6 bases to trimming and J lost 0 bases, with 6 bases between them. This table comes from immunoSEQ multiplex PCR, and its TCRdb copy is limited to in-frame clones, with some not included. Of more than 95,000 clones detected, roughly 87% appear once; the ten largest clones hold approximately 7.5%. The sequence derives from an adult in good health. This chain joins TRBV27 and TRBJ1-3; unclear D gene. The sample in question was peripheral blood, obtained on day 0 of AZD1222 vaccination. DNA of the CDR3: TGTGCCAGCAGGTGGGCCTCTGGAAACACCATATATTTT. Amino acids: CASRWASGNTIYF.